A single sample is the source of the 20 T cell receptor beta chains below, sequenced in a study of shared clonotypes between healthy human individuals. CD45RO-negative cells were positively selected for CCR7, leaving out terminally differentiated effector memory CD45RA+ cells. The protocol was immunoSEQ multiplex PCR, while the TCRdb copy is restricted to in-frame clones and leaves out a portion. The sample lists about 2 million clones, just under 95% occurring once. Material: naive CD8+ T cells sorted from blood. The receptors derive from a man younger than 35 in good health.

The rearrangement links TRBV4-1 to TRBJ2-5; 7 bases are shared with TRBD1. Trimming took 0 bases from V and 1 from J; bases not matched to a gene: 17. Germline V CDR1 and CDR2: MGHRA, YSYEKL. This CDR3 contains 20 residues. The CDR3 DNA sequence: TGCGCCAGCAGCCAAGACTACCCCATTCCTCAGACAGGGTTCCAAGAGACCCAGTACTTC. Its translation is CASSQDYPIPQTGFQETQYF.

The V gene is TRBV10-2, the J gene TRBJ2-7; no definite D call. The germline CDR1 and CDR2 sequences are WSHSY and SAAADI. Trimming shortened V by 4 bases and J by 2 bases, and 9 bases separated the two germline ends. This CDR3 contains 13 residues. The CDR3 DNA sequence: TGCGCCAGCAGTGTTTCCCGTACCTACGAGCAGTACTTC. This translates into CASSVSRTYEQYF.

The chain employs TRBV5-6 and TRBJ2-1, with 7 bases that match TRBD2. The CDR3 runs 15 residues. CDR1 and CDR2 (germline): SGHDT, YYEEEE. The V gene end was trimmed by 0 bases and the J gene end by 8 bases; junction bases not matched to a gene: 8. CDR3 in amino acids: CASSLVWEGSDEQFF. The CDR3 nucleotides read TGTGCCAGCAGCTTGGTATGGGAGGGGTCCGATGAGCAGTTCTTC.

V is TRBV4-1 and J is TRBJ1-6, with D possibly being TRBD1 (5 bases). The CDR3 has 15 residues. Per germline, CDR1 MGHRA and CDR2 YSYEKL. V lost 0 bases, J lost 13 bases, and 16 bases lay in between. The CDR3 nucleotides are TGCGCCAGCAGCCAAGAGAGGGGTATCCTTCACCCCCTCCACTTT. Translating gives CASSQERGILHPLHF.

J is TRBJ1-2 and V is TRBV5-6; D gene unclear. The germline V gene encodes CDR1 SGHDT and CDR2 YYEEEE. The CDR3 has 15 amino acids. V was cut by 3 bases and J by 0 bases, with 12 bases left in between. Here the CDR3 DNA reads TGTGCCAGCAGCTCGCGGGCCGAGACTAACTATGGCTACACCTTC. This sequence encodes CASSSRAETNYGYTF.

This clone was counted a few times. The chain couples TRBV9 to TRBJ2-5; 14 bases fit TRBD2. The length of the CDR3 is 16 residues. The V segment lost 4 bases and the J segment 5 bases; nucleotides outside the gene matches: 7. The germline CDR1 and CDR2 sequences are SGDLS and YYNGEE. CDR3 bases: TGTGCCAGCAGCTCTGGGACTAGCGGGAGTGGCGAGACCCAGTACTTC. The encoded protein is CASSSGTSGSGETQYF. Full variable domain (outside the CDR3, taken from reference TRBV9 and TRBJ2-5): DSGVTQTPKHLITATGQRVTLRCSPRSGDLSVYWYQQSLDQGLQFLIQYYNGEERAKGNILERFSAQQFPDLHSELNLSSLELGDSALYFCASSSGTSGSGETQYFGPGTRLLVL.

The V call is TRBV30, the J call TRBJ2-3, with a possible D match to TRBD2 (6 bases). Trimming pared 6 bases from V and 4 bases from J, leaving 11 bases between. Germline V gene sequence: CDR1 GTSNPN, CDR2 SVGIG (reference sequence). This CDR3 spans 12 amino acids. The CDR3 loop is CACGDFADTQYF. The CDR3 nucleotides are TGTGCCTGTGGGGACTTCGCAGATACGCAGTATTTT.

This sequence joins TRBV9 and TRBJ1-4, with TRBD1 identical over 9 bases. The germline V gene has CDR1 SGDLS and CDR2 YYNGEE. V dropped 4 bases and J dropped 8; count of bases not matched to a gene: 9. The CDR3 is made up of 15 amino acids. The CDR3 DNA is TGTGCCAGCAGCAGACGGGACAGGGTTTACGAAAAACTGTTTTTT. Its translation is CASSRRDRVYEKLFF.

V and J are TRBV28 and TRBJ1-4; possibly TRBD1 for D (5 bases). The V and J ends lost 5 bases and 12 bases respectively, with 22 bases between them. This CDR3 spans 15 amino acids. From germline, CDR1 is MDHEN and CDR2 SYDVKM. CDR3 in DNA: TGTGCCAGCAGTCTAACGGGGGGAGTGGGGGTTGAACTGTTTTTT. This encodes CASSLTGGVGVELFF.

The V gene is TRBV6-6, the J gene TRBJ2-7; D uncertain. Germline lookup yields CDR1 MNHNY and CDR2 SVGAGI (reference sequence). Deletions cut 6 bases from V and 3 bases from J, with 9 bases between. The CDR3 length is 12 residues. The CDR3, as DNA: TGTGCCAGCAGCTCAATAGGCTACGAGCAGTACTTC. Amino acids: CASSSIGYEQYF.

This chain uses TRBV19 with TRBJ2-5; tentative D call: TRBD2 (5 bases). This CDR3 is built from 15 residues. V was trimmed by 1 base and J by 7 bases, leaving 16 bases between them. CDR1 and CDR2 (germline): LNHDA, SQIVND (reference sequence). CDR3: CASSIGVEARGTQYF. CDR3 DNA: TGTGCCAGTAGTATAGGCGTTGAGGCTCGGGGGACCCAGTACTTC.

V usage is TRBV4-3 and J usage is TRBJ2-7, with TRBD2 as a possible D gene (5 bases). The CDR3 sequence is 15 residues long. Trimming took 0 bases from V and 4 from J, leaving 13 bases between them. The germline V gene has CDR1 LGHNA and CDR2 YSLEER. The CDR3 DNA is TGCGCCAGCAGCCAAGATTCAGGAGCGGTGTACGAGCAGTACTTC. This encodes CASSQDSGAVYEQYF.

The V call is TRBV15, the J call TRBJ2-7; no definite D call. Germline V gene data show CDR1 as LNHNV and CDR2 as YYDKDF (reference sequence). The CDR3 spans 15 residues. Between the trimmed V and J ends, which lost 7 bases and 0 bases, there was a span of 16 bases. The CDR3 loop is CATKYDRTYSYEQYF. The CDR3 bases are TGTGCCACCAAGTACGATCGTACGTACTCCTACGAGCAGTACTTC.

The chain couples TRBV25-1 to TRBJ1-1; D gene unclear. There are 13 residues in the CDR3. The germline V and J ends were trimmed by 6 bases and 7 bases, with 15 bases remaining between them. CDR1 MGHDK and CDR2 SYGVNS come from the germline V gene. In DNA form, the CDR3 reads TGTGCCAGCAGCGTCACGGGCGGGGTTGAAGCTTTCTTT. This translates into CASSVTGGVEAFF.

J is TRBJ2-1 and V is TRBV4-3, with D tentatively TRBD1 (5 bases). This CDR3 spans 16 amino acids. Germline loops: CDR1 LGHNA, CDR2 YSLEER. The germline V and J ends were trimmed by 5 bases and 9 bases, with 23 bases remaining between them. The CDR3 DNA sequence: TGCGCCAGCAGCTCCTCATTGGATCCGTCAGGGTTTGAGCAGTTCTTC. Amino acid sequence: CASSSSLDPSGFEQFF.

This chain uses TRBV7-6 with TRBJ1-1, with unresolved D. V was trimmed by 2 bases and J by 1 base, leaving 5 bases between them. This CDR3 comprises 13 residues. CDR1 is SGHVS, CDR2 FNYEAQ, per germline. CDR3 protein: CASSLLRNTEAFF. The CDR3 nucleotides read TGTGCCAGCAGCTTACTCAGGAACACTGAAGCTTTCTTT.

The chain combines TRBV9 with TRBJ2-3; 11 bases fit TRBD2. Germline CDR1 and CDR2: SGDLS and YYNGEE. CDR3 length equals 18 residues. V shed 1 base, J shed 1 base, and the junction held 8 bases outside the gene matches. CDR3: CASSVTSGRGFGTDTQYF. The CDR3 region has the DNA TGTGCCAGCAGCGTAACTAGCGGGAGAGGGTTTGGCACAGATACGCAGTATTTT.

The rearrangement links TRBV27 to TRBJ2-1; TRBD2 matches 8 bases. V shed 3 bases and J 7 bases; nucleotides not matched to a gene: 8. This CDR3 comprises 15 residues. CDR1 is MNHEY and CDR2 is SMNVEV in the germline V gene (reference sequence). This chain's CDR3 is CASSFGVAGRNEQFF. CDR3 in DNA: TGTGCCAGCAGTTTTGGGGTAGCGGGACGAAATGAGCAGTTCTTC.

This clone occurred a few times. This chain uses TRBV4-1 with TRBJ1-2; the match to TRBD1 covers 9 bases. This CDR3 has 15 residues. Germline CDR1 and CDR2: MGHRA and YSYEKL. After removal of 1 base from V and 1 base from J, the junction contained 1 base not matched to a gene. For the CDR3, the DNA is TGCGCCAGCAGCCAAGGGACAGGGGTTAACTATGGCTACACCTTC. Translated, it gives CASSQGTGVNYGYTF.

This rearrangement joins TRBV10-3 to TRBJ1-5; D remains ambiguous. The CDR3 extends over 15 amino acids. Germline V gene lookup returns CDR1 ENHRY and CDR2 SYGVKD. Trimming took 2 bases from V and 7 from J, leaving 15 bases between them. CDR3 sequence (DNA): TGTGCCATCAGTGAGCCGGCGATGGCGGGGCAGCCCCAGCATTTT. Amino acid sequence: CAISEPAMAGQPQHF.